These 14 T cell receptor beta chains were all obtained from the same sample, sequenced in a study of shared clonotypes between healthy human individuals. Assay: immunoSEQ multiplex PCR; the TCRdb copy retains only in-frame clones and omits some. The repertoire holds over 2 million clones, with about 94% as singletons. Naive-designated CD8 cells lacked CD45RO, were positively enriched for CCR7, and omitted terminally differentiated effector memory CD45RA+ cells. The source material was naive CD8+ T cells sorted from blood. The source is a man between 18 and 29 years old in good health.

This clone was observed a single time. The chain joins TRBV5-5 to TRBJ2-1, with 8 bases that match TRBD2. CDR3 length: 16 amino acids. The V gene end was trimmed by 0 bases and the J gene end by 7 bases; junction bases not matched to a gene: 9. CDR1 and CDR2 (germline): SGHKS, YYEKEE (reference sequence). The CDR3 protein is CASSLEASGLLNEQFF. CDR3 bases: TGTGCCAGCAGCTTGGAGGCTAGCGGGCTACTTAATGAGCAGTTCTTC.

The chain has TRBV5-6 and TRBJ2-2; 10 bases fit TRBD2. The CDR3 covers 16 residues. J lost 5 bases, V lost 1 base, and 5 bases had no gene match. The germline V gene encodes CDR1 SGHDT and CDR2 YYEEEE. CDR3 in amino acids: CASSLSLAGDTGELFF. The CDR3 DNA sequence: TGTGCCAGCAGCTTGAGTCTAGCGGGAGATACCGGGGAGCTGTTTTTT. The full variable domain, completed using reference TRBV5-6 and TRBJ2-2, is DAGVTQSPTHLIKTRGQQVTLRCSPKSGHDTVSWYQQALGQGPQFIFQYYEEEERQRGNFPDRFSGHQFPNYSSELNVNALLLGDSALYLCASSLSLAGDTGELFFGEGSRLTVL.

The chain is built from TRBV27 and TRBJ2-1; 9 bases line up with TRBD1. J gave up 2 bases and V 2 bases, and 7 bases lay outside the gene matches. Germline values: CDR1 MNHEY, CDR2 SMNVEV (reference sequence). The CDR3 has 17 residues. CDR3 DNA: TGTGCCAGCAGTTTAGAGCCCGGGACAGGGCCCTACAATGAGCAGTTCTTC. Translation gives CASSLEPGTGPYNEQFF.

To note about this clone: This specimen includes other DNA sequences encoding the same CDR3. The chain couples TRBV27 to TRBJ1-1, with 8 bases fitting TRBD1. The CDR3 consists of 14 residues. Germline-derived CDR1 and CDR2 are MNHEY and SMNVEV (reference sequence). V shed 8 bases and J 3 bases; nucleotides not matched to a gene: 8. The CDR3 region has the DNA TGTGCCAGCTCTATTACAGGGGGAGACACTGAAGCTTTCTTT. Encoded protein: CASSITGGDTEAFF.

The chain couples TRBV7-2 to TRBJ2-1; 7 bases line up with TRBD2. Germline loops: CDR1 SGHTA, CDR2 FQGNSA. The J segment lost 5 bases and the V segment lost 0 bases, leaving 4 bases of the junction unmatched. The CDR3 is 15 amino acids. The CDR3 sequence: CASSLAAGAHNEQFF. CDR3 DNA: TGTGCCAGCAGCTTAGCGGCGGGAGCGCACAATGAGCAGTTCTTC.

V and J are TRBV9 and TRBJ1-1; possible D gene TRBD1, 6 bases. V was pared by 0 bases and J by 1 base, with 10 bases between. Per germline, CDR1 SGDLS and CDR2 YYNGEE. This CDR3 has 15 amino acids. CDR3 nucleotides: TGTGCCAGCAGCGTAGCTGACAGGACGAACACTGAAGCTTTCTTT. This gives the protein CASSVADRTNTEAFF.

The chain combines TRBV11-3 with TRBJ2-7; 11 bases fit TRBD2. V was clipped by 5 bases and J by 3 bases; unmatched bases: 6. CDR1 is SGHNT and CDR2 is YENEEA in the germline V gene. This CDR3 has 15 amino acids. The DNA of the CDR3 is TGTGCCAGCAGCCTCTCGACTAGCGGGGACTACGAGCAGTACTTC. Protein sequence: CASSLSTSGDYEQYF.

This rearrangement joins TRBV7-9 to TRBJ1-1; D might be TRBD1 (6 bases). Trimming cost V 7 bases and J 7 bases, with 19 bases left between them. Per germline, CDR1 SEHNR and CDR2 FQNEAQ (reference sequence). The CDR3 sequence is 14 residues long. CDR3 DNA: TGTGCCAGCACCTCAGGGGCACTTCCCAGTGAAGCTTTCTTT. This encodes CASTSGALPSEAFF.

This chain connects TRBV6-5 to TRBJ2-1, with unresolved D. V gave up 0 bases and J gave up 8 bases, with 17 bases separating them. CDR3 size: 16 residues. The germline V gene has CDR1 MNHEY and CDR2 SVGAGI. CDR3 sequence reads: CASSYSDIFPTHEQFF. The CDR3 DNA is TGTGCCAGCAGTTACTCTGACATCTTCCCTACACATGAGCAGTTCTTC.

Regarding this clone: The same CDR3 is also encoded by other DNA sequences in this sample. The chain has TRBV5-6 and TRBJ1-3, with D unclear. This CDR3 comprises 13 residues. CDR1 and CDR2 from the germline V gene are SGHDT and YYEEEE. V was clipped by 1 base and J by 4 bases, with 6 bases between them. The CDR3: CASSLWGGNTIYF. In nucleotides, the CDR3 is TGTGCCAGCAGCTTGTGGGGAGGAAACACCATATATTTT.

This rearrangement joins TRBV13 to TRBJ2-7; 10 bases match TRBD2. V shed 0 bases and J 0 bases; nucleotides not matched to a gene: 5. Germline V gives CDR1 PRHDT, CDR2 FYEKMQ (reference sequence). This CDR3 spans 17 amino acids. The CDR3 sequence: CASSLGLAGASSYEQYF. CDR3 sequence (DNA): TGTGCCAGCAGCTTAGGCCTAGCGGGAGCGAGCTCCTACGAGCAGTACTTC. Supplemented by reference TRBV13 and TRBJ2-7, the full variable domain reads AAGVIQSPRHLIKEKRETATLKCYPIPRHDTVYWYQQGPGQDPQFLISFYEKMQSDKGSIPDRFSAQQFSDYHSELNMSSLELGDSALYFCASSLGLAGASSYEQYFGPGTRLTVT.

The chain employs TRBV28 and TRBJ2-5; a weak D match, TRBD2 (6 bases). Trimming stripped 3 bases from V and 3 bases from J, with 11 bases between. CDR1 and CDR2 from the germline V gene are MDHEN and SYDVKM. CDR3 length equals 14 residues. The DNA of the CDR3 is TGTGCCAGCAGTTTGGGACTCACCGAAGAGACCCAGTACTTC. Its protein product is CASSLGLTEETQYF.

This chain uses TRBV14 with TRBJ2-3; the D is unclear. This CDR3 is 14 amino acids long. Germline V gives CDR1 SGHDN, CDR2 FVKESK. Trimming removed 0 bases at V and 6 bases at J, with 10 bases between. This chain's CDR3 is CASSQDLDPDTQYF. Here the CDR3 DNA reads TGTGCCAGCAGCCAAGATCTAGACCCGGATACGCAGTATTTT.

V usage is TRBV28 and J usage is TRBJ1-3; D call uncertain. Trimming shortened V by 5 bases and J by 3 bases, and 5 bases separated the two germline ends. Germline V lookup: CDR1 MDHEN, CDR2 SYDVKM. This CDR3 is built from 12 residues. CDR3 amino acids: CASSPHGNTIYF. For the CDR3, the DNA is TGTGCCAGCAGTCCTCATGGAAACACCATATATTTT. Based on the CDR3 plus reference TRBV28 and TRBJ1-3, the full variable domain is DVKVTQSSRYLVKRTGEKVFLECVQDMDHENMFWYRQDPGLGLRLIYFSYDVKMKEKGDIPEGYSVSREKKERFSLILESASTNQTSMYLCASSPHGNTIYFGEGSWLTVV.